One and the same sample provided the 17 T cell receptor beta chains below, sequenced in a study of shared clonotypes between healthy human individuals. Libraries were prepared by immunoSEQ multiplex PCR; TCRdb keeps only in-frame clonotypes and omits some of them. This sample has a few million clones, with roughly 92% found just once. Sequencing was done on a sample of naive CD4+ T cells sorted from blood. Subset of the sample: CD45RA+ positively selected. Every receptor here comes from a man aged 18 to 30 in good health.

This clone was counted a few times. Other DNA sequences in this sample translate to the same CDR3. This chain uses TRBV27 with TRBJ1-5; tentative D call: TRBD1 (5 bases). Looked up from germline, CDR1 is MNHEY and CDR2 is SMNVEV (reference sequence). The V and J ends lost 2 bases and 7 bases respectively, with 9 bases between them. The CDR3 has 13 residues. CDR3 DNA sequence: TGTGCCAGCAGTTTAAGGGGTGGCCAGCCCCAGCATTTT. Amino acid sequence: CASSLRGGQPQHF.

This rearrangement joins TRBV5-1 to TRBJ2-3, with 8 positions matching TRBD2. The CDR3 runs to 15 residues. J was trimmed by 4 bases and V by 4 bases; bases with no gene match: 8. The germline gives CDR1 SGHRS, CDR2 YFSETQ. Here the CDR3 reads CASSPGLERADTQYF. The DNA for the CDR3 is TGCGCCAGCAGCCCGGGACTAGAAAGGGCAGATACGCAGTATTTT.

This chain connects TRBV14 to TRBJ1-5, with D maybe TRBD1 (6 bases). Trimming removed 5 bases at V and 3 bases at J, with 17 bases between. This CDR3 spans 16 amino acids. Per the germline V gene, CDR1 is SGHDN and CDR2 is FVKESK. This chain's CDR3 is CASSAFWGRVNQPQHF. For the CDR3, the DNA is TGTGCCAGCAGCGCTTTCTGGGGGCGAGTCAATCAGCCCCAGCATTTT.

The chain links TRBV7-2 to TRBJ2-3; D is ambiguous. Germline V gene data show CDR1 as SGHTA and CDR2 as FQGNSA. This CDR3 is 13 amino acids long. Trimming removed 3 bases at V and 1 base at J, with 5 bases between. The CDR3 spells CASSFRGTDTQYF. As DNA, the CDR3 is TGTGCCAGCAGCTTTCGGGGCACAGATACGCAGTATTTT.

The sample holds a few counts of this clone. The V gene is TRBV2, the J gene TRBJ1-1; D uncertain. The V gene's germline CDR1 is SNHLY and CDR2 FYNNEI. Trimming shortened V by 6 bases and J by 5 bases, and 7 bases separated the two germline ends. This CDR3 has 11 amino acids. CDR3 loop: CASREETEAFF. CDR3 bases: TGTGCCAGCAGAGAGGAGACTGAAGCTTTCTTT. The variable domain in full, with the rest retrieved from reference TRBV2 and TRBJ1-1, is EPEVTQTPSHQVTQMGQEVILRCVPISNHLYFYWYRQILGQKVEFLVSFYNNEISEKSEIFDDQFSVERPDGSNFTLKIRSTKLEDSAMYFCASREETEAFFGQGTRLTVV.

The genes are TRBV10-1 and TRBJ2-1; 8 bases match TRBD2. V lost 2 bases to trimming and J lost 4 bases; unmatched junction nucleotides: 4. Looked up from germline, CDR1 is WNHNN and CDR2 is SYGVQD (reference sequence). The CDR3 is made up of 15 amino acids. CDR3 nucleotide sequence: TGCGCCAGCAGTGAGGGGTTAGCGGGGTACAATGAGCAGTTCTTC. Residues: CASSEGLAGYNEQFF.

The genes are TRBV9 and TRBJ2-7, with D tentatively TRBD2 (6 bases). The V end was cut by 3 bases, the J end by 2 bases, with 18 bases between. Germline V CDR1 and CDR2: SGDLS, YYNGEE. The CDR3 is 16 residues long. CDR3 amino acids: CASSARTGTSAYEQYF. The DNA of the CDR3 is TGTGCCAGCAGCGCTAGAACCGGGACTTCAGCCTACGAGCAGTACTTC.

V is TRBV10-3 and J is TRBJ2-7, with 9 positions matching TRBD1. Germline-derived CDR1 and CDR2 are ENHRY and SYGVKD. The CDR3 contains 17 residues. V lost 1 base and J lost 3; bases outside the gene matches: 10. The CDR3 sequence: CAISELGFGQGYYEQYF. As DNA, the CDR3 is TGTGCCATCAGTGAGTTAGGGTTCGGACAGGGGTACTACGAGCAGTACTTC.

Comment on this clone: In the same sample, other DNA sequences code for this CDR3. This chain uses TRBV5-1 with TRBJ1-4, with TRBD1 matching 10 bases. From germline, CDR1 is SGHRS and CDR2 YFSETQ. This CDR3 spans 14 amino acids. With 2 bases clipped from V and 7 bases from J, the junction kept 2 bases outside the gene matches. CDR3 coding DNA: TGCGCCAGCAGCTTCGGGGACAGGGGTGAAAAACTGTTTTTT. It translates to CASSFGDRGEKLFF.

The DNA of the CDR3 is TGTGCCAGCAGTAGTTGGGACAGTCCCGAAGAGACCCAGTACTTC. This encodes CASSSWDSPEETQYF. The chain recombines TRBV25-1 with TRBJ2-5; 7 nucleotides agree with TRBD1. The germline gives CDR1 MGHDK, CDR2 SYGVNS. Unmatched junction bases numbered 9, after V lost 5 bases and J lost 3 bases. The length of the CDR3 is 15 residues.

In its sample, this clone was seen a few times. This CDR3 is also generated by other DNA sequences in the sample. The chain combines TRBV28 with TRBJ1-5; D not certain. The CDR3 spans 13 residues. Between the trimmed V and J ends, which lost 1 base and 6 bases, there was a span of 7 bases. In germline, CDR1 is MDHEN, CDR2 SYDVKM. The CDR3 bases are TGTGCCAGCAGTTTATTAGGAGGTCAGCCCCAGCATTTT. This translates into CASSLLGGQPQHF.

The gene calls are TRBV5-4 and TRBJ2-7; 10 bases are a match to TRBD2. The junction had 6 bases not matched to a gene; V was cut back by 1 base and J by 8 bases. Per germline, CDR1 SGHNT and CDR2 YYREEE (reference sequence). This CDR3 region has 14 residues. Here the CDR3 DNA reads TGTGCCAGCAGCTTGTGGCTAGCGGGAGAGAAGCAGTACTTC. This encodes CASSLWLAGEKQYF.

The chain couples TRBV5-1 to TRBJ1-2; D not resolved. The CDR3 length is 15 residues. V dropped 4 bases and J dropped 8 bases, with 21 bases sitting between them. Germline CDR1 and CDR2: SGHRS and YFSETQ. CDR3 DNA sequence: TGCGCCAGCAGCCCCGCGCCTATCTCTAATTACGGCTACACCTTC. It codes for CASSPAPISNYGYTF. Together with reference TRBV5-1 and TRBJ1-2, the CDR3 gives the full variable domain: KAGVTQTPRYLIKTRGQQVTLSCSPISGHRSVSWYQQTPGQGLQFLFEYFSETQRNKGNFPGRFSGRQFSNSRSEMNVSTLELGDSALYLCASSPAPISNYGYTFGSGTRLTVV.

This chain joins TRBV6-1 and TRBJ2-1; 7 nucleotides line up with TRBD2. Germline V gene data show CDR1 as MNHNS and CDR2 as SASEGT. The ends lost 0 bases at V and 6 bases at J; junction bases unmatched: 5. The CDR3 extends over 15 amino acids. CDR3 protein: CASSEALLASNEQFF. The CDR3 DNA reads as TGTGCCAGCAGTGAAGCGCTACTAGCGAGCAATGAGCAGTTCTTC.

This chain connects TRBV23-1 to TRBJ2-5, with a tentative D call TRBD1 (5 bases). TRBV23-1 is placed among ORFs of uncertain function. V was cut by 2 bases and J by 6 bases, with 13 bases left in between. The CDR3 runs 14 residues. The CDR3 loop reads CASSQPRASKTQYF. The CDR3 DNA is TGCGCCAGCAGTCAACCCAGGGCCTCGAAGACCCAGTACTTC.

V gene TRBV5-1 combines with J gene TRBJ1-5; possible D gene TRBD1, 6 bases. Germline V gene lookup returns CDR1 SGHRS and CDR2 YFSETQ. V lost 6 bases to trimming and J lost 3 bases, with 16 bases between them. The CDR3 is 15 residues long. This CDR3 is CASTVGGGNNQPQHF. CDR3 bases: TGCGCCAGCACGGTCGGGGGCGGGAACAATCAGCCCCAGCATTTT.

This sequence joins TRBV7-9 and TRBJ2-7, with D unresolved. The CDR3 runs to 12 residues. V lost 8 bases, J lost 0 bases, and 8 bases lay in between. Germline values: CDR1 SEHNR, CDR2 FQNEAQ (reference sequence). CDR3 loop: CASGYTSYEQYF. The CDR3 coding sequence is TGTGCCAGCGGGTACACCTCCTACGAGCAGTACTTC.